The rows below give T cell receptor beta chains drawn from one sample of a study of T cell changes during pregnancy in multiple sclerosis. Sequencing used immunoSEQ multiplex PCR; TCRdb keeps in-frame clones, though not all of them. The repertoire holds about 70,000 clones, with 85% to 95% as singletons. The sequences come from CD8+ T cells from peripheral blood mononuclear cells, collected in the third trimester of pregnancy. The receptors come from a female donor in good health, enrolled as a control in a pregnancy study. Both conserved end residues are part of each CDR3. A D gene is named only where the DNA matches it firmly. Part of the rows lack a size; the others show once, few, many or a class for expanded clones.

CDR3nt	CDR3aa	abundance	v_gene	j_gene	d_gene
TGCGCCAGCAGCCGGCAACTAGAGGATGAGCAGTTCTTC	CASSRQLEDEQFF	.	TRBV4-3	TRBJ2-1	.
TGTGCCAGCAGCTACCGGACTAGCGGGGTATTGAAGACCCAGTACTTC	CASSYRTSGVLKTQYF	.	TRBV7-2	TRBJ2-5	TRBD2
TGTGCCACCAGCAGAGGCCGGGGGGTCACAGATACGCAGTATTTT	CATSRGRGVTDTQYF	.	TRBV15	TRBJ2-3	TRBD2
TGCGCCAGCAGCCAGGCCTCCGGGTTCGGGGAGCTGTTTTTT	CASSQASGFGELFF	.	TRBV4-1	TRBJ2-2	.
TGTGCCAGCAGGGAAGGGGCTTCTGGAAACACCATATATTTT	CASREGASGNTIYF	once	TRBV6-5	TRBJ1-3	.
TGTGCCACCAGCAGAACGCCGGGGTCTAACTATGGCTACACCTTC	CATSRTPGSNYGYTF	.	TRBV15	TRBJ1-2	.
TGTGCCAGTAGTATAACAGGCGTAAGAGGCTATGGCTACACCTTC	CASSITGVRGYGYTF	.	TRBV19	TRBJ1-2	.
TGTGCCAGCAGTTTACGAACTAGCAACGAGCAGTACTTC	CASSLRTSNEQYF	few	TRBV27	TRBJ2-7	.
TGTGCCAGCACTGACCCTAACACTGAAGCTTTCTTT	CASTDPNTEAFF	.	TRBV2	TRBJ1-1	.
TGTGCCAGCAGCTGGACAGGGTCCCTGGTCAACACTGAAGCTTTCTTT	CASSWTGSLVNTEAFF	few	TRBV27	TRBJ1-1	TRBD1
TGCGCCAGCAGCTTGGGAGTATCAGGGATCTCTGGAAACACCATATATTTT	CASSLGVSGISGNTIYF	.	TRBV5-1	TRBJ1-3	.
TGTGCCACCAGCGGCAGAGGAGGTGAAAAACTGTTTTTT	CATSGRGGEKLFF	.	TRBV15	TRBJ1-4	.
TGCGCCAGCAGCACCCCTGAGCGGGGGGCCATCCGCGGGGAGCTGTTTTTT	CASSTPERGAIRGELFF	.	TRBV5-1	TRBJ2-2	TRBD2
TGTGCCAGTAGTATAGAGACACCGCTCCGGAACAATGAGCAGTTCTTC	CASSIETPLRNNEQFF	.	TRBV19	TRBJ2-1	.
TGTGCCAGCAGCGTAGGTGCAGGGGATCCCTACGAGCAGTACTTC	CASSVGAGDPYEQYF	.	TRBV9	TRBJ2-7	.
TGTGCCAGCAGTCCAGCTCATAGGACAGGGGTCGGTGGCTACACCTTC	CASSPAHRTGVGGYTF	.	TRBV27	TRBJ1-2	TRBD1
TGTGCCAGCAGCTGGGGACAGGACACTGAAGCTTTCTTT	CASSWGQDTEAFF	.	TRBV7-9	TRBJ1-1	TRBD1
TGTGCCTGGAGTCCCCCCGGACTACCTCCTCGGCAGTACTTC	CAWSPPGLPPRQYF	.	TRBV30	TRBJ2-7	.
TGTGCCTGGAGTAGAGGAGGGCCCTACGAGCAGTACTTC	CAWSRGGPYEQYF	.	TRBV30	TRBJ2-7	.
TGTGCCAGTAGTATAGCCCCACAGGGCCCGATTCAGCCCCAGCATTTT	CASSIAPQGPIQPQHF	once	TRBV19	TRBJ1-5	.
TGTGCCAGTAGTATGGGGCTGACTGAAGCTTTCTTT	CASSMGLTEAFF	.	TRBV19	TRBJ1-1	.
TGTGCCAGTAGTACCTCCTCCGGGGGGAACACAGATACGCAGTATTTT	CASSTSSGGNTDTQYF	.	TRBV19	TRBJ2-3	TRBD2
TGCGCCAGCAGCCAGTTGACAGGGGGCAAAGAAAAACTGTTTTTT	CASSQLTGGKEKLFF	.	TRBV4-3	TRBJ1-4	TRBD1
TGTGCCAGCAGCTTGGGACTAGTAGATGAGCAGTTCTTC	CASSLGLVDEQFF	.	TRBV5-6	TRBJ2-1	.
TGTGCCAGCACCCCGCGGTCGGGGGGGGCGGATGAAGCTTTCTTT	CASTPRSGGADEAFF	.	TRBV6-5	TRBJ1-1	.
TGTGCCAGCAGCCAGGGGACTAGCGGGGGCAATGAGCAGTTCTTC	CASSQGTSGGNEQFF	.	TRBV4-2	TRBJ2-1	TRBD2
TGCGCCAGCAAGGGACACCAGAGCCACGAGCAGTACTTC	CASKGHQSHEQYF	.	TRBV5-1	TRBJ2-7	.
TGCGCCAGCAGCCCGGTTATCGTCGGGGGGGGCAGCGCAGATACGCAGTATTTT	CASSPVIVGGGSADTQYF	.	TRBV4-1	TRBJ2-3	TRBD2
TGTGCCAGCAGTGAAAGGGGAGGGTCCACTGAAGCTTTCTTT	CASSERGGSTEAFF	.	TRBV6-1	TRBJ1-1	.
TGCGCCAGCAGCCAAGATCGCCCACGAGGCAATCAGCCCCAGCATTTT	CASSQDRPRGNQPQHF	.	TRBV4-3	TRBJ1-5	.
TGTGCCAGCAGCCCCCGATTAGCGGGGGGATCAGATACGCAGTATTTT	CASSPRLAGGSDTQYF	.	TRBV4-2	TRBJ2-3	TRBD2
TGTGCCAGCAGCTTCCGGGACAGGGACACTGAAGCTTTCTTT	CASSFRDRDTEAFF	.	TRBV11-3	TRBJ1-1	TRBD1
TGCAGCGTTGATCCCACTTACCGGGACAGGGGGAGAAACCAAGAGACCCAGTACTTC	CSVDPTYRDRGRNQETQYF	.	TRBV29-1	TRBJ2-5	TRBD1
TGTGCCAGCAGCTTAACAGCCGGGACAGGGGCGGAAGAGCAGTACTTC	CASSLTAGTGAEEQYF	.	TRBV7-6	TRBJ2-7	TRBD1
TGTGCCAGCAGGGAACAGGGGGGACAAGAGACCCAGTACTTC	CASREQGGQETQYF	.	TRBV2	TRBJ2-5	TRBD1
TGTGCCAGCAGCTTAGGTGTCAGGGTTCCGTATGGCTACACCTTC	CASSLGVRVPYGYTF	.	TRBV7-8	TRBJ1-2	.
TGTGCCAGCAGTTTTTTCTCGGACAGGGGGATCTACGAGCAGTACTTC	CASSFFSDRGIYEQYF	.	TRBV27	TRBJ2-7	TRBD1
TGTGCCAGCAGTTCTCTTGCTAGCGGGGAGATCTCCTACAATGAGCAGTTCTTC	CASSSLASGEISYNEQFF	once	TRBV27	TRBJ2-1	TRBD2
TGTGCCAGCAGCCCCAGGGGGCGCGAAGAGACCCAGTACTTC	CASSPRGREETQYF	.	TRBV7-2	TRBJ2-5	TRBD1
TGTGCCAGCAGCTCTTCCTCCTACGAGCAGTACTTC	CASSSSSYEQYF	.	TRBV5-8	TRBJ2-7	.
TGCAGCGTTTTAGGGACAGGGGTCAATGAGCAGTTCTTC	CSVLGTGVNEQFF	.	TRBV29-1	TRBJ2-1	TRBD1
TGTGCCAGCAGTGACTCGGGGGCCCCAGATACGCAGTATTTT	CASSDSGAPDTQYF	.	TRBV6-4	TRBJ2-3	.
TGTGCCAGCAGTCCACAGGGGGACACAGATACGCAGTATTTT	CASSPQGDTDTQYF	once	TRBV6-5	TRBJ2-3	TRBD1
TGTGCCAGCAGTTTGGGGGGGTCTGAAAAACTGTTTTTT	CASSLGGSEKLFF	once	TRBV27	TRBJ1-4	.
TGTGCCAGCAACCCCCAGGGAAACAATGAAAAACTGTTTTTT	CASNPQGNNEKLFF	.	TRBV9	TRBJ1-4	.
TGTGCCAGCAGCCCTACTCCCGGGTTGAACACTGAAGCTTTCTTT	CASSPTPGLNTEAFF	.	TRBV9	TRBJ1-1	.
TGTGCCAGCAGCGTAGCCCTGGAGGACACCATATATTTT	CASSVALEDTIYF	.	TRBV9	TRBJ1-3	.
TGTGCCAGCAGCTTAATTAATCCTTATGCGGAGCAGTTCTTC	CASSLINPYAEQFF	.	TRBV11-1	TRBJ2-1	.
TGCAGCGTGACAGGGAGCTATGGCTACACCTTC	CSVTGSYGYTF	once	TRBV29-1	TRBJ1-2	TRBD1